The 18 T cell receptor beta chains below come from one sample, sequenced in a study of metastatic and nonmetastatic thyroid tumors (TCRdb year 2020). The library was built by means of PCR. Sequencing used an Illumina HiSeq 4000. Using fastp trimming at Q25 and MiXCR clonotype assembly, TCRdb reanalyzed the public sequencing data and kept in-frame beta chains. The sample data list roughly 7,300 clones, and around a fifth of these were observed just once. Together, the top ten hold over 9.5% of the sample. Before undergoing thyroid surgery, none of the patients had been given any kind of treatment. The sequenced sample consisted of adjacent normal tissue. These receptors were obtained from a female donor with papillary thyroid cancer or a benign thyroid nodule (not recorded which). Some clones in this sample may be carry-over from other donors' samples.

This clone is medium-sized in the sample. The J gene is TRBJ1-4, the V gene TRBV28; TRBD1 might be the D (5 bases). This CDR3 has 16 amino acids. Germline loops: CDR1 MDHEN, CDR2 SYDVKM. The V end lost 4 bases, the J end lost 8 bases, and 20 bases lay between the germline ends. The CDR3: CASSSDSGALGEKLFF. The CDR3 coding sequence is TGTGCCAGCAGTTCCGACTCCGGGGCCTTGGGGGAAAAACTGTTTTTT.

This clone was observed many times. Other DNA sequences within the sample encode an identical CDR3. The chain links TRBV6-1 to TRBJ1-1, with 11 bases fitting TRBD1. The V gene's germline CDR1 is MNHNS and CDR2 SASEGT. This CDR3 has 16 amino acids. The ends lost 8 bases at V and 5 bases at J; junction bases unmatched: 13. CDR3 in amino acids: CASGSLGQGARTEAFF. CDR3 in DNA: TGTGCCAGCGGATCCTTAGGACAGGGGGCGCGTACTGAAGCTTTCTTT.

The chain is built from TRBV7-9 and TRBJ1-5, with 10 bases aligning to TRBD1. Per germline, CDR1 SEHNR and CDR2 FQNEAQ (reference sequence). CDR3 length: 15 amino acids. J lost 6 bases, V lost 5 bases, and 7 bases had no gene match. The CDR3 region is CASSPRTGGGQPQHF. In DNA form, the CDR3 reads TGTGCCAGCAGCCCAAGGACAGGGGGGGGTCAGCCCCAGCATTTT.

Many counts were recorded for this clone. The chain employs TRBV2 and TRBJ2-5; D may be TRBD2 (5 bases). V gave up 6 bases and J gave up 2 bases, with 19 bases separating them. This CDR3 has 16 residues. CDR1 and CDR2 from the germline V gene are SNHLY and FYNNEI. CDR3 loop: CASREEDLIGQETQYF. The CDR3, as DNA: TGTGCCAGCAGAGAGGAGGATCTAATTGGGCAAGAGACCCAGTACTTC. The whole variable domain, filled in from reference TRBV2 and TRBJ2-5, reads EPEVTQTPSHQVTQMGQEVILRCVPISNHLYFYWYRQILGQKVEFLVSFYNNEISEKSEIFDDQFSVERPDGSNFTLKIRSTKLEDSAMYFCASREEDLIGQETQYFGPGTRLLVL.

This clone was found a few times. CDR3 sequence: CASSQGQLADTQYF. CDR3 sequence (DNA): TGTGCCAGCAGCCAGGGACAGCTCGCAGATACGCAGTATTTT. The chain combines TRBV12-3 or TRBV12-4 with TRBJ2-3; 7 bases line up with TRBD1. CDR3 size: 14 residues. V was clipped by 6 bases and J by 4 bases; unmatched bases: 7.

This clone was found once. Here the CDR3 DNA reads TGCGCCAGCAGCCTAAGCGTGGGGGGTAGCAATCAGCCCCAGCATTTT. Amino acid sequence: CASSLSVGGSNQPQHF. This chain uses TRBV4-1 with TRBJ1-5; possible D gene TRBD1, 5 bases. V was shortened by 4 bases and J by 0 bases, with 13 bases between the two germline ends. Germline V gene data show CDR1 as MGHRA and CDR2 as YSYEKL. The CDR3 runs 16 residues.

The CDR3 spells CASCEGGPMNEQYF. In DNA, the CDR3 is TGCGCCAGCTGTGAGGGAGGGCCAATGAACGAGCAGTACTTC. The V gene is TRBV5-1, the J gene TRBJ2-7, with 7 positions matching TRBD2. CDR1 and CDR2 from the germline V gene are SGHRS and YFSETQ. The J segment lost 5 bases and the V segment lost 7 bases, leaving 12 bases of the junction unmatched. The CDR3 loop spans 14 amino acids. The full variable domain, completed using reference TRBV5-1 and TRBJ2-7, is KAGVTQTPRYLIKTRGQQVTLSCSPISGHRSVSWYQQTPGQGLQFLFEYFSETQRNKGNFPGRFSGRQFSNSRSEMNVSTLELGDSALYLCASCEGGPMNEQYFGPGTRLTVT.

In this sample, this clone turned up a few times. As DNA, the CDR3 is TGTGCCAGCAGTGATCCCTACACCGGGGAGCTGTTTTTT. Protein product: CASSDPYTGELFF. V and J are TRBV25-1 and TRBJ2-2; D not resolved. V was shortened by 3 bases and J by 3 bases, with 5 bases between the two germline ends. The CDR3 contains 13 residues. Germline CDR1 reads MGHDK; CDR2 reads SYGVNS. Combining the CDR3 with reference TRBV25-1 and TRBJ2-2 gives the whole variable domain EADIYQTPRYLVIGTGKKITLECSQTMGHDKMYWYQQDPGMELHLIHYSYGVNSTEKGDLSSESTVSRIRTEHFPLTLESARPSHTSQYLCASSDPYTGELFFGEGSRLTVL.

V usage is TRBV30 and J usage is TRBJ1-2, with 11 bases fitting TRBD1. With V trimmed by 7 bases and J by 5 bases, 15 bases remained unmatched. CDR1 is GTSNPN and CDR2 is SVGIG in the germline V gene (reference sequence). This CDR3 has 16 residues. Here the CDR3 DNA reads TGTGCCTTCTCCGGCACCGGGACAGGGGGACGTTATGGCTACACCTTC. It yields the protein CAFSGTGTGGRYGYTF.

This clone has ten or more counts. This may arise from a read error, as a much more abundant clone is one base away. Other DNA variants within this sample encode the same CDR3. The chain links TRBV12-3 or TRBV12-4 to TRBJ1-6; D gene ambiguous. V lost 9 bases, J lost 10 bases, and 16 bases lay in between. The CDR3 extends over 13 amino acids. Here the CDR3 reads CASRSGVGSPLHF. CDR3 DNA: TGTGCCAGTCGGTCAGGAGTAGGCTCACCCCTCCACTTT.

This clone was detected only a few times. This sequence joins TRBV11-3 and TRBJ1-1, with a weak D call TRBD1 (6 bases). Germline V gene lookup returns CDR1 SGHNT and CDR2 YENEEA. Trimming left V 5 bases short and J 1 base short, with 17 bases between. This CDR3 comprises 16 residues. Here the CDR3 reads CASSPDSKDSNTEAFF. The CDR3 nucleotides read TGTGCCAGCAGCCCGGACAGCAAAGACTCGAACACTGAAGCTTTCTTT.

This clone was seen only a few times. This chain links TRBV3-1 with TRBJ2-7, with D tentatively TRBD2 (5 bases). Germline V gene lookup returns CDR1 LGHDT and CDR2 YNNKEL (reference sequence). The CDR3 has 12 residues. V was cut by 3 bases and J by 7 bases, with 10 bases left in between. The CDR3 DNA follows: TGTGCCAGCAGCCAGACTACCGGGGAGCAGTACTTC. The encoded protein is CASSQTTGEQYF.

This chain connects TRBV28 to TRBJ1-2, with TRBD1 as a possible D gene (6 bases). Trimming pared 2 bases from V and 4 bases from J, leaving 14 bases between. CDR3 length: 15 residues. Germline CDR1 and CDR2: MDHEN and SYDVKM. The chain's CDR3 is CASSLRQDSLYGYTF. In nucleotides, the CDR3 is TGTGCCAGCAGTTTAAGGCAGGACAGCCTCTATGGCTACACCTTC.

By frequency in the sample, this clone is medium-sized. The chain combines TRBV19 with TRBJ1-5, with D possibly matching TRBD1 (6 bases). Germline CDR1 reads LNHDA; CDR2 reads SQIVND (reference sequence). V was clipped by 3 bases and J by 4 bases, with 19 bases between them. The length of the CDR3 is 17 residues. The CDR3 protein is CASSIRKDSVPNQPQHF. CDR3 DNA sequence: TGTGCCAGTAGTATCCGGAAGGACAGCGTTCCTAATCAGCCCCAGCATTTT.

This clone was observed a handful of times. The chain has TRBV12-3 or TRBV12-4 and TRBJ2-7; the match to TRBD1 covers 10 bases. With V trimmed by 6 bases and J by 3 bases, 11 bases remained unmatched. The CDR3 totals 16 residues. CDR3 in amino acids: CASRSPSGTGDYEQYF. The CDR3 nucleotides read TGTGCCAGCAGATCCCCAAGCGGGACAGGGGACTACGAGCAGTACTTC.

About this clone: At one of its ends the junction is not consistent with the germline gene, which may arise from a read error. The rearrangement uses TRBV11-2 and TRBJ1-2; D gene ambiguous. Germline V gene lookup returns CDR1 SGHAT and CDR2 FQNNGV. CDR3 size: 9 residues. The DNA for the CDR3 is TGTGCCACTAGTCGACCCCCCCATTTC. It encodes CATSRPPHF.

This clone appeared many times. The chain employs TRBV6-5 and TRBJ2-1; 11 nucleotides agree with TRBD2. The CDR3 sequence is 16 residues long. Trimming took 4 bases from V and 3 from J; bases not matched to a gene: 5. Looked up from germline, CDR1 is MNHEY and CDR2 is SVGAGI. The CDR3 region has the DNA TGTGCCAGCAGTTCACTACTAGCGGGGGACTACAATGAGCAGTTCTTC. It codes for CASSSLLAGDYNEQFF.

A few counts support this clone. The V and J genes are TRBV6-4 and TRBJ2-2; D is undetermined. This CDR3 spans 14 amino acids. V was clipped by 0 bases and J by 7 bases, with 9 bases between them. In germline, CDR1 is MRHNA, CDR2 SNTAGT. Here the CDR3 DNA reads TGTGCCAGCAGTGACTCAGCTGAAGTCGGGGAGCTGTTTTTT. It yields the protein CASSDSAEVGELFF.